The present TCR beta chain was sequenced within a study of cytomegalovirus exposure and HLA in healthy donors. The CDR3 runs 17 residues. Trimming took off 1 base at V and 8 bases at J, with 23 bases between the two ends. Germline V gene sequence: CDR1 SGHNT, CDR2 YYREEE (reference sequence). PCR employed 60 Vbeta and 13 Jbeta primers. Using immunoSEQ multiplex PCR, the repertoire was profiled, and TCRdb retains in-frame clones only, with some absent. The sample holds around 170,000 clones; approximately 80% are singletons and the top ten take around 3.1%. On this clone: The antigen is undetermined.

Whole-study findings and limits: Rare TCR sequences predominated, though certain public TCRs were found in many donors.

Sequencing input: PBMCs. The chain combines TRBV5-4 with TRBJ2-3; tentatively, D is TRBD2 (5 bases). The TCR was taken from a woman in her forties or fifties in good health and CMV-seropositive. The CDR3 DNA is TGTGCCAGCAGCTTGAAGCGGTGGCTAGCAGGACGGGGTACGCAGTATTTT. Protein sequence: CASSLKRWLAGRGTQYF.